What follows are 32 T cell receptor beta chains derived from one specimen sequenced in a study of early T cells in non-severe SARS-CoV-2 infection. TCRdb reprocessed the 5' RACE reads with MiXCR, giving one entry per CDR3 protein. This repertoire shows over 55,000 distinct CDR3 sequences, around 12% found once; its top ten account for 2.5% to 3.5%. The source material was whole blood, sampled at baseline. These receptors originate from an adult who was a healthcare worker with PCR-confirmed SARS-CoV-2 infection or an uninfected control (not recorded which).

In this sample, this clonotype turned up many times. V gene TRBV19 combines with J gene TRBJ2-3; D unclear. The length of the CDR3 is 12 residues. The V end was cut by 0 bases, the J end by 6 bases, with 4 bases between. CDR1 and CDR2 from the germline V gene are LNHDA and SQIVND (reference sequence). The CDR3: CASSIDWDTQYF. The DNA for the CDR3 is TGTGCCAGTAGTATAGATTGGGATACGCAGTATTTT.

This clonotype was seen at least ten times. V gene TRBV6-6 combines with J gene TRBJ1-5, with 7 bases that match TRBD1. The V and J ends lost 6 bases and 1 base, in that order; junction bases with no gene match: 15. Per the germline V gene, CDR1 is MNHNY and CDR2 is SVGAGI (reference sequence). CDR3 length: 18 residues. Written as DNA, the CDR3 is TGTGCCAGCAGCCCACGACTCCGACAGGGTCGAAGCAATCAGCCCCAGCATTTT. As protein: CASSPRLRQGRSNQPQHF.

In this sample, this clonotype turned up a few times. V and J are TRBV12-3 or TRBV12-4 and TRBJ1-4, with no clear D. V was trimmed by 3 bases and J by 8 bases, leaving 7 bases between them. The CDR3 consists of 12 residues. CDR3 amino acids: CASSLIAEKLFF. The CDR3 region has the DNA TGTGCCAGCAGTTTGATCGCCGAAAAACTGTTTTTT.

A few counts support this clonotype. The CDR3 DNA follows: TGTGCCAGCAGCTTAGTCAGGGTTGGTCAGCCCCAGCATTTT. Encoded protein: CASSLVRVGQPQHF. The chain has TRBV7-2 and TRBJ1-5; D perhaps matches TRBD1 (5 bases). V lost 1 base, J lost 6 bases, and 10 bases lay in between. Germline lookup yields CDR1 SGHTA and CDR2 FQGNSA. This CDR3 is built from 14 residues.

V usage is TRBV2 and J usage is TRBJ1-2; TRBD1 might be the D (6 bases). This CDR3 spans 15 amino acids. V lost 6 bases and J lost 2, with 16 bases in between. Looked up from germline, CDR1 is SNHLY and CDR2 is FYNNEI. DNA for the CDR3: TGTGCCAGCAGGAAGGCGGCAGGGGCCAACTATGGCTACACCTTC. It encodes CASRKAAGANYGYTF.

The gene calls are TRBV19 and TRBJ1-5; D unclear. CDR1 LNHDA and CDR2 SQIVND come from the germline V gene (reference sequence). This CDR3 spans 15 amino acids. V lost 5 bases, J lost 0 bases, and 11 bases lay in between. CDR3 sequence reads: CASSGSTVSNQPQHF. The CDR3 DNA is TGTGCCAGTAGTGGCTCGACGGTTAGCAATCAGCCCCAGCATTTT.

The chain employs TRBV7-9 and TRBJ2-1; the D gene is possibly TRBD2 (6 bases). CDR1 and CDR2 from the germline V gene are SEHNR and FQNEAQ (reference sequence). Trimming cost V 5 bases and J 10 bases, with 15 bases left between them. The CDR3 consists of 13 residues. The CDR3 DNA is TGTGCCAGCAGCCCCGAGTGGCGGGGCGAGCAGTTCTTC. Encoded protein: CASSPEWRGEQFF.

In its sample, this clonotype was seen a few times. This sequence joins TRBV5-4 and TRBJ1-2, with D tentatively TRBD1 (5 bases). V was trimmed by 0 bases and J by 7 bases, leaving 10 bases between them. The CDR3 extends over 13 amino acids. Germline V gene lookup returns CDR1 SGHNT and CDR2 YYREEE (reference sequence). The CDR3 DNA is TGTGCCAGCAGCTTGGCGGGGGGACTTGGCTACACCTTC. Translating gives CASSLAGGLGYTF.

This clonotype appeared many times. The V and J genes are TRBV7-8 and TRBJ2-2, with TRBD2 matching over 10 bases. CDR1 is SGHVS and CDR2 is FQNEAQ in the germline V gene. Trimming removed 6 bases from V and 5 bases from J; junction bases left unmatched: 0. CDR3 length: 13 residues. The DNA for the CDR3 is TGTGCCAGCAGAGCGGGGGGGACCGGGGAGCTGTTTTTT. Residues: CASRAGGTGELFF.

As DNA, the CDR3 is TGTGCCAGCAGCTTAGCTACCGGGACAGGGGTATCACCCCTCCACTTT. This encodes CASSLATGTGVSPLHF. This sequence joins TRBV7-9 and TRBJ1-6; 10 nucleotides line up with TRBD1. The CDR3 is made up of 16 amino acids. Germline loops: CDR1 SEHNR, CDR2 FQNEAQ (reference sequence). Germline trimming cut 0 bases from V and 10 bases from J; bases unmatched to any gene: 6.

This clonotype was found many times. V gene TRBV29-1 combines with J gene TRBJ2-7, with D possibly being TRBD2 (5 bases). The CDR3 spans 14 residues. Trimming stripped 7 bases from V and 2 bases from J, with 18 bases between. Germline CDR1 SQVTM, CDR2 ANQGSEA. Written as DNA, the CDR3 is TGCAGCGCCGCCGCAACTAGTTTTCCCTACGAGCAGTACTTC. As protein: CSAAATSFPYEQYF.

There are a few counts of this clonotype. The chain recombines TRBV9 with TRBJ2-7; 9 bases agree with TRBD1. The CDR3 runs to 15 residues. V was clipped by 0 bases and J by 5 bases; unmatched bases: 6. CDR1 and CDR2 from the germline V gene are SGDLS and YYNGEE. The DNA for the CDR3 is TGTGCCAGCAGCGTAGGCGGGACAGGGTCCCACGAGCAGTACTTC. The encoded protein is CASSVGGTGSHEQYF.

In this sample, this clonotype turned up a few times. The chain uses TRBV20-1 and TRBJ2-5; 7 bases map to TRBD1. Looked up from germline, CDR1 is DFQATT and CDR2 is SNEGSKA (reference sequence). V dropped 5 bases and J dropped 2; count of bases not matched to a gene: 8. This CDR3 contains 14 residues. CDR3: CSAPDRRKQETQYF. CDR3 DNA sequence: TGCAGTGCTCCGGACAGGAGGAAACAAGAGACCCAGTACTTC.

This clonotype has ten or more counts. V usage is TRBV9 and J usage is TRBJ2-2, with D uncertain. Germline V gene data show CDR1 as SGDLS and CDR2 as YYNGEE. V was pared by 3 bases and J by 6 bases, with 9 bases between. The CDR3 consists of 13 residues. The CDR3 coding sequence is TGTGCCAGCAGCGCCCGTATCCCCGGGGAGCTGTTTTTT. This translates into CASSARIPGELFF.

This clonotype has at least ten counts. The chain couples TRBV27 to TRBJ2-1, with D uncertain. The ends were cut back, 6 bases at V and 0 bases at J, with 12 bases in the middle. The germline V gene encodes CDR1 MNHEY and CDR2 SMNVEV (reference sequence). The CDR3 consists of 15 residues. CDR3 nucleotides: TGTGCCAGCAGGTCCATGCCCGGCTCCTACAATGAGCAGTTCTTC. Translated, it gives CASRSMPGSYNEQFF.

In its sample, this clonotype was seen many times. The chain recombines TRBV11-2 with TRBJ2-1; a possible D gene is TRBD2 (5 bases). The germline CDR1 and CDR2 sequences are SGHAT and FQNNGV. This CDR3 spans 12 amino acids. Trimming removed 5 bases at V and 9 bases at J, with 11 bases between. CDR3 DNA: TGTGCCAGCAGCCTAGCCGGTGGTGAGCAGTTCTTC. Translated: CASSLAGGEQFF.

This clonotype was observed a handful of times. The rearrangement uses TRBV29-1 and TRBJ1-2; no definite D call. Trimming took 4 bases from V and 2 from J, leaving 5 bases between them. CDR3 length: 11 amino acids. CDR1 SQVTM and CDR2 ANQGSEA come from the germline V gene. Here the CDR3 DNA reads TGCAGCGTTGGAGGGAACTATGGCTACACCTTC. Its translation is CSVGGNYGYTF.

The chain couples TRBV5-5 to TRBJ2-1; D may be TRBD1 or TRBD2 (6 bases each). This CDR3 is 14 amino acids long. The germline gives CDR1 SGHKS, CDR2 YYEKEE (reference sequence). V was clipped by 5 bases and J by 2 bases, with 11 bases between them. CDR3 bases: TGTGCCAGCAGGCCCGGGGGCCCCTACAATGAGCAGTTCTTC. Translating it yields CASRPGGPYNEQFF.

The chain recombines TRBV7-6 with TRBJ2-5, with TRBD2 matching 7 bases. Trimming took 7 bases from V and 5 from J; bases not matched to a gene: 10. The CDR3 extends over 14 amino acids. Germline V CDR1 and CDR2: SGHVS, FNYEAQ. The CDR3 loop reads CASTERGGEETQYF. CDR3 sequence (DNA): TGTGCCAGCACAGAACGGGGAGGGGAGGAGACCCAGTACTTC.

This clonotype was recorded a few times. V and J are TRBV11-2 and TRBJ2-4; maybe TRBD2 (6 bases). Germline CDR1 reads SGHAT; CDR2 reads FQNNGV. V was trimmed by 5 bases and J by 5 bases, leaving 16 bases between them. CDR3 length: 15 amino acids. The CDR3 nucleotides read TGTGCCAGCAGCCCCGGGACTGCCCGGGAAAACATTCAGTACTTC. This gives the protein CASSPGTARENIQYF. Based on the CDR3 plus reference TRBV11-2 and TRBJ2-4, the full variable domain is EAGVAQSPRYKIIEKRQSVAFWCNPISGHATLYWYQQILGQGPKLLIQFQNNGVVDDSQLPKDRFSAERLKGVDSTLKIQPAKLEDSAVYLCASSPGTARENIQYFGAGTRLSVL.

This chain joins TRBV5-6 and TRBJ2-1; D is possibly TRBD1 or TRBD2 (5 bases each). This CDR3 is built from 13 residues. Germline loops: CDR1 SGHDT, CDR2 YYEEEE. V was clipped by 1 base and J by 7 bases, with 9 bases between them. CDR3 DNA: TGTGCCAGCAGCTTGCCCGGGGCAAATGAGCAGTTCTTC. Residues: CASSLPGANEQFF.

This clonotype was seen repeatedly, ten times or more. This chain connects TRBV5-4 to TRBJ1-2; possibly TRBD1 for D (6 bases). There are 15 residues in the CDR3. Germline CDR1 SGHNT, CDR2 YYREEE (reference sequence). V was pared by 0 bases and J by 5 bases, with 14 bases between. The CDR3 region has the DNA TGTGCCAGCAGCTTGGCCGGGGCAGGGGCGTATGGCTACACCTTC. It translates to CASSLAGAGAYGYTF.

This clonotype was recorded a few times. V gene TRBV7-2 combines with J gene TRBJ2-5, with no clear D. Deletions cut 1 base from V and 4 bases from J, with 10 bases between. The germline gives CDR1 SGHTA, CDR2 FQGNSA. The CDR3 extends over 14 amino acids. The CDR3 sequence is CASSLELLGETQYF. DNA for the CDR3: TGTGCCAGCAGCTTAGAGTTGCTGGGAGAGACCCAGTACTTC. The entire variable domain, with the rest obtained from reference TRBV7-2 and TRBJ2-5, is as follows: GAGVSQSPSNKVTEKGKDVELRCDPISGHTALYWYRQSLGQGLEFLIYFQGNSAPDKSGLPSDRFSAERTGGSVSTLTIQRTQQEDSAVYLCASSLELLGETQYFGPGTRLLVL.

This clonotype occurred a few times. J is TRBJ1-1 and V is TRBV20-1; D uncertain. CDR1 is DFQATT and CDR2 is SNEGSKA in the germline V gene (reference sequence). Deletions cut 6 bases from V and 1 base from J, with 9 bases between. The CDR3 runs 12 residues. CDR3 loop: CSARHWNTEAFF. The CDR3 nucleotides read TGCAGTGCCCGCCACTGGAACACTGAAGCTTTCTTT.

This clonotype was detected a few times. This sequence joins TRBV29-1 and TRBJ1-2; weak D call: TRBD1 (6 bases). CDR1 and CDR2 from the germline V gene are SQVTM and ANQGSEA. The V end was cut by 5 bases, the J end by 1 base, with 11 bases between. This CDR3 is built from 13 residues. In nucleotides, the CDR3 is TGCAGCGTTTTTTCAGGGGTTAACTATGGCTACACCTTC. This sequence encodes CSVFSGVNYGYTF.

The chain recombines TRBV7-9 with TRBJ1-1, with 8 bases that match TRBD1. This CDR3 comprises 14 residues. J gave up 1 base and V 8 bases, and 6 bases lay outside the gene matches. Germline V lookup: CDR1 SEHNR, CDR2 FQNEAQ (reference sequence). CDR3 region: CASARGLGNTEAFF. For the CDR3, the DNA is TGTGCCAGCGCCAGGGGGCTTGGGAACACTGAAGCTTTCTTT.

This clonotype was recorded many times. The chain employs TRBV28 and TRBJ2-2, with TRBD1 matching over 7 bases. From germline, CDR1 is MDHEN and CDR2 SYDVKM. J was trimmed by 2 bases and V by 8 bases; bases with no gene match: 8. The CDR3 loop spans 15 amino acids. The CDR3 sequence: CASGRRDRNTGELFF. The CDR3 nucleotides read TGTGCCAGCGGCCGCCGGGACAGAAACACCGGGGAGCTGTTTTTT.

This clonotype has a handful of counts. The genes are TRBV6-5 and TRBJ2-6; 9 nucleotides match TRBD1. CDR3 length: 17 residues. V dropped 5 bases and J dropped 2; count of bases not matched to a gene: 7. Germline CDR1 reads MNHEY; CDR2 reads SVGAGI. For the CDR3, the DNA is TGTGCCAGCAGTGAGACAGGGGGGATCGCTGGGGCCAACGTCCTGACTTTC. It specifies CASSETGGIAGANVLTF.

This rearrangement joins TRBV6-5 to TRBJ2-6; no clear D gene. CDR1 is MNHEY, CDR2 SVGAGI, per germline. Trimming took 2 bases from V and 0 from J, leaving 5 bases between them. The CDR3 consists of 15 residues. The CDR3 region has the DNA TGTGCCAGCAGTTACCGGCCCTCTGGGGCCAACGTCCTGACTTTC. Protein: CASSYRPSGANVLTF.

This clonotype was seen a few times. The chain couples TRBV18 to TRBJ1-2; D gene uncertain. V was clipped by 6 bases and J by 5 bases, with 16 bases between them. The germline V gene has CDR1 KGHSH and CDR2 LQKENI. This CDR3 has 14 residues. The CDR3 DNA sequence: TGTGCCAGCTCCCCGTCATCGGCTTCATATGGCTACACCTTC. Its translation: CASSPSSASYGYTF.

This clonotype was seen many times. J is TRBJ1-4 and V is TRBV29-1; the D is unclear. CDR1 SQVTM and CDR2 ANQGSEA come from the germline V gene. This CDR3 is built from 11 residues. V was shortened by 6 bases and J by 8 bases, with 10 bases between the two germline ends. The CDR3 DNA follows: TGCAGCGTGGCCCACGCGGAAAAACTGTTTTTT. Residues: CSVAHAEKLFF.

The table lists this clonotype with many counts. J is TRBJ2-2 and V is TRBV11-2, with 8 positions matching TRBD2. This CDR3 has 14 amino acids. In germline, CDR1 is SGHAT, CDR2 FQNNGV. With V trimmed by 11 bases and J by 2 bases, 7 bases remained unmatched. The CDR3 bases are TGTGCCTCCCAGGCGGGGGGAAACACCGGGGAGCTGTTTTTT. As protein: CASQAGGNTGELFF. The whole variable domain, remainder taken from reference TRBV11-2 and TRBJ2-2, is EAGVAQSPRYKIIEKRQSVAFWCNPISGHATLYWYQQILGQGPKLLIQFQNNGVVDDSQLPKDRFSAERLKGVDSTLKIQPAKLEDSAVYLCASQAGGNTGELFFGEGSRLTVL.